The entry below gives a single T cell receptor (beta chain) sequence along with its context. Its antigen is currently unknown. Time point defined: persistent/refractory GD, antithyroid drugs over 5 years with positive TRAb. Generation of the TCR library employed RNA extracted from PBMCs. One endocrinology department in Xi'an, China, was where patients came from. Libraries of TCR beta came from iRepertoire HTBI primers plus Arm-PCR of CDR3 regions. TCRdb reprocessed the multiplex PCR reads with MiXCR, giving one entry per CDR3 protein. The sample has almost 350,000 distinct CDR3 sequences, about 20% seen once. This record belongs to a study of regulatory T cells in long-lasting Graves disease. Overall study findings and caveats: TRBV28, TRBJ1-2 and TRBJ2-5 were favored in persistent disease.

The length of the CDR3 is 13 residues. V shed 4 bases and J shed 2 bases, with 9 bases lying between them. The genes are TRBV12-3 or TRBV12-4 and TRBJ2-7; D possibly corresponds to TRBD1 (5 bases). This receptor was obtained from a female donor with Graves disease. The sequencing used peripheral blood mononuclear cells (PBMCs), collected when the disease was refractory, from a patient treated with antithyroid drugs. The CDR3 here is CASSYIGAYEQYF. The CDR3 DNA reads as TGTGCCAGCAGTTATATAGGGGCCTACGAGCAGTACTTC.